This passage covers 2 T cell receptor beta chains from one sample sequenced in a study of blood T cell repertoires in COVID-19. Some clones are missing from TCRdb's copy, which holds only in-frame ones; the method was immunoSEQ multiplex PCR. Of about 180,000 clones listed, over 75% were seen once; the top ten hold roughly 18%. Sequencing input: peripheral blood. These receptors were taken from a person aged 70 to 85 with COVID-19, enrolled during active disease.

V and J are TRBV19 and TRBJ2-1, with D possibly matching TRBD2 (6 bases). CDR1 and CDR2 (germline): LNHDA, SQIVND (reference sequence). This CDR3 is built from 14 residues. The germline V and J ends were trimmed by 7 bases and 10 bases, with 20 bases remaining between them. In DNA form, the CDR3 reads TGTGCCAGTAACTATATGATCGGGGGACGGGAGCAGTTCTTC. It yields the protein CASNYMIGGREQFF.

The gene calls are TRBV20-1 and TRBJ1-1, with a tentative D call TRBD1 (6 bases). CDR1 and CDR2 from the germline V gene are DFQATT and SNEGSKA (reference sequence). This CDR3 spans 11 amino acids. The V gene lost 4 bases and the J gene lost 9 bases, with 12 bases spanning the gap. CDR3 DNA: TGCAGTGCTATGACGACAGGAAAAGCTTTCTTT. Translation: CSAMTTGKAFF.